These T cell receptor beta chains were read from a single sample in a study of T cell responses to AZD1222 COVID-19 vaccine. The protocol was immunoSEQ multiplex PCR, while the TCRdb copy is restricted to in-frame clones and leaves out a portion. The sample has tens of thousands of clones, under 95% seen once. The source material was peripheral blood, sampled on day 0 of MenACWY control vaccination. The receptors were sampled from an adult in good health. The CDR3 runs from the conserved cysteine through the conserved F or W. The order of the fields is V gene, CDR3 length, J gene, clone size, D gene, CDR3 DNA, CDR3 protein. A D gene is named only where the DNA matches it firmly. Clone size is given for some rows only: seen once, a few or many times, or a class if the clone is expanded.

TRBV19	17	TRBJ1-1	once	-	TGTGCCAGTAGTATAGCCCAAGGGGGGGGGCGCGGCACTGAAGCTTTCTTT	CASSIAQGGGRGTEAFF
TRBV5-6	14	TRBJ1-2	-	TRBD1	TGTGCCAGCAGCGTGGGACAGTCATACTATGGCTACACCTTC	CASSVGQSYYGYTF
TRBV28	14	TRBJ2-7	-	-	TGTGCCAGCAGTTTTGAGACTAAAGTATATAAGCAGTACTTC	CASSFETKVYKQYF
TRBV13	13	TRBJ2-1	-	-	TGTGCCAGCAGTGCGGATTCCTACAATGAGCAGTTCTTC	CASSADSYNEQFF
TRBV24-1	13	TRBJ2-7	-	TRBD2	TGTGCCACCAGACTAGCGGAGGGGTACGAGCAGTACTTC	CATRLAEGYEQYF
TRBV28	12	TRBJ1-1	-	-	TGTGCCAGCAGTCTCAGGGCGACTGAAGCTTTCTTT	CASSLRATEAFF
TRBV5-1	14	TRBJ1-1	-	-	TGCGCCAGCAGCTTGGCCGGGGGGAACACTGAAGCTTTCTTT	CASSLAGGNTEAFF
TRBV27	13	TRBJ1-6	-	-	TGTGCCAGCAGACCGGACCCCGATTTACCCCTCCACTTT	CASRPDPDLPLHF
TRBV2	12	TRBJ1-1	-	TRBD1	TGTGCCAGCAGCAGGACAGGGACTGAAGCTTTCTTT	CASSRTGTEAFF
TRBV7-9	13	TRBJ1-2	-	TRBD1	TGTGCCAGCAGCCGGCAGGGGGGCGATGGCTACACCTTC	CASSRQGGDGYTF
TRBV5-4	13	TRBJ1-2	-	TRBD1	TGTGCCAGCAGTCCCGGGACAGAACGCGGCTACACCTTC	CASSPGTERGYTF
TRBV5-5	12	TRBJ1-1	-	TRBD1	TGTGCCAGCAGTGACCCGGGACAGGGAGCTTTCTTT	CASSDPGQGAFF
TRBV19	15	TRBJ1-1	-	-	TGTGCCAGTAGTATAGTTTTTTCCAGGGAGACTGAAGCTTTCTTT	CASSIVFSRETEAFF
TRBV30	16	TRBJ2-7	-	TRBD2	TGTGCCTGGAGTGTATCCGCGGGACTAGTAAAGGCGGAGCAGTACTTC	CAWSVSAGLVKAEQYF
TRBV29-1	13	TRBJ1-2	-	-	TGCAGCGTTGGCCACTACCAGGGGTATAGCTACACCTTC	CSVGHYQGYSYTF
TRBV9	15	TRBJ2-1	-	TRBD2	TGTGCCAGCAGCGCCCTTAGCGGGAGGCGTGGTGAGCAGTTCTTC	CASSALSGRRGEQFF
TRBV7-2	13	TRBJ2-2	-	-	TGTGCCAGCACGCCTCGCGGGCCCGGGGAGCTGTTTTTT	CASTPRGPGELFF
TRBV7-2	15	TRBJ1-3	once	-	TGTGCCAGCAGCCTTGGGGGGGTTTCTGGAAACACCATATATTTT	CASSLGGVSGNTIYF
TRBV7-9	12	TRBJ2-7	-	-	TGTGCCAGCAGCCACGACGAGGAAAAGCAGTACTTC	CASSHDEEKQYF
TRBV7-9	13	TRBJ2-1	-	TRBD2	TGTGCCAGCAGCTTGGGGGGGTGGAATGAGCAGTTCTTC	CASSLGGWNEQFF
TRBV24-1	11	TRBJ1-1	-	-	TGTGCCACCAGTGATCTCCATGAAGCTTTCTTT	CATSDLHEAFF
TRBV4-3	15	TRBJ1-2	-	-	TGCGCCAGCAGCCAAGATAGGGGGAGTTTTTATGGCTACACCTTC	CASSQDRGSFYGYTF
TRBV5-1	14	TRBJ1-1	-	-	TGCGCCAGCAGCTCCCTCGAGTGGGACACTGAAGCTTTCTTT	CASSSLEWDTEAFF
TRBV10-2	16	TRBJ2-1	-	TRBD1	TGCGCCAGCAGTGAGGGTCCGGGACAGAGGTTATCTGAGCAGTTCTTC	CASSEGPGQRLSEQFF
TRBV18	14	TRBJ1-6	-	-	TGTGCCAGCTCACCATCCGGGGAGGACTCACCCCTCCACTTT	CASSPSGEDSPLHF
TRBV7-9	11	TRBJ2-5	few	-	TGTGCCAGCAGCTCCCAAGAGACCCAGTACTTC	CASSSQETQYF
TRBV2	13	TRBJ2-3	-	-	TGTGCCAGCTCCTACGAGGGCGCAGATACGCAGTATTTT	CASSYEGADTQYF
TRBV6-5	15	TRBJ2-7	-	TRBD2	TGTGCCAGCAGCCTCGGGGGGTTTACCTCCTACGAGCAGTACTTC	CASSLGGFTSYEQYF
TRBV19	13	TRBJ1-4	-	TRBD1	TGTGCCAGTAGTCCGGGACAGGATGAAAAACTGTTTTTT	CASSPGQDEKLFF
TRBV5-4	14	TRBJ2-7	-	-	TGTGCCAGCAGCTTGCCAGGTAGCCCCTACGAGCAGTACTTC	CASSLPGSPYEQYF
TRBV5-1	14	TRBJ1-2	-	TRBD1	TGCGCCAGCAGCTTGGTCGGGACAGACTATGGCTACACCTTC	CASSLVGTDYGYTF
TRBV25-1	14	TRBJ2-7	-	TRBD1	TGTGCCAGCAGTGAGCCGACAGGGGAGGACGAGCAGTACTTC	CASSEPTGEDEQYF
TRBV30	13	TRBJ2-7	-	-	TGTGCCTGGAGTGTACAACAGAGCTACGAGCAGTACTTC	CAWSVQQSYEQYF
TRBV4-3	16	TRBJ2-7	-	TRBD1	TGCGCCAGCAGCCAAGGGGGACAGGGCTCCAACTACGAGCAGTACTTC	CASSQGGQGSNYEQYF
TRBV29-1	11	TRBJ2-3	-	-	TGCAGCGCCGCACGGACAGATACGCAGTATTTT	CSAARTDTQYF
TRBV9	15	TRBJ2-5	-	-	TGTGCCAGCAGCGCTACAGGGGGAGGGCAAGAGACCCAGTACTTC	CASSATGGGQETQYF
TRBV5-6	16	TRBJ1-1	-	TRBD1	TGTGCCAGCAGCTCTGACAGGGGGCAAAGAGGGACTGAAGCTTTCTTT	CASSSDRGQRGTEAFF
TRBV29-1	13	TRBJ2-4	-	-	TGCAGCGTCCAACAGGGTGGCAAAAACATTCAGTACTTC	CSVQQGGKNIQYF
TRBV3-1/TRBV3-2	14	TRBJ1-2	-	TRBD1	TGTGCCAGCAGCCAAGGTTTCGAGACAGGGGCATACACCTTC	CASSQGFETGAYTF
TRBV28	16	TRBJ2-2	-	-	TGTGCCAGCAAGAGTTGGCAAGGGGTGAGCACCGGGGAGCTGTTTTTT	CASKSWQGVSTGELFF
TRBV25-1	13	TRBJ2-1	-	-	TGTGCCAGCAGACAGGCGTCGGGTGAGGAGCAGTTCTTC	CASRQASGEEQFF
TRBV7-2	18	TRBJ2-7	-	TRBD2	TGTGCCAGCAGCTTGGGAAGGACTAGCGGTTCAGGCGCCTACGAGCAGTACTTC	CASSLGRTSGSGAYEQYF
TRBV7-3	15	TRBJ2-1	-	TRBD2	TGTGCCAGCAGCCCATCGGGAGGACGGAGCAATGAGCAGTTCTTC	CASSPSGGRSNEQFF
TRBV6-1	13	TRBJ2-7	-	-	TGTGCCAGCAGTGAGGACCTCGTCTACGAGCAGTACTTC	CASSEDLVYEQYF
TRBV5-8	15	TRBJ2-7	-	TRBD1	TGTGCCAGCAAAGGAATTCGGACAGGGCCCTACGAGCAGTACTTC	CASKGIRTGPYEQYF
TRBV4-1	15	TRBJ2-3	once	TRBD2	TGCGCCAGCAGCCAAGGACTAGCGGTCGAAGATACGCAGTATTTT	CASSQGLAVEDTQYF
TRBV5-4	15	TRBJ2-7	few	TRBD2	TGTGCCAGCAGCCTCAAGGGGACTAGGGGCTACGAGCAGTACTTC	CASSLKGTRGYEQYF
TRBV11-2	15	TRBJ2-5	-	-	TGTGCCAGCAGCTTATCCCCAGGCCGTGGGGAGACCCAGTACTTC	CASSLSPGRGETQYF
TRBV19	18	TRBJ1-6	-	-	TGTGCCAGTAGTGTCGCACAGGGAGGTGGCTCCTATAATTCACCCCTCCACTTT	CASSVAQGGGSYNSPLHF
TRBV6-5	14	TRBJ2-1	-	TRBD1	TGTGCCATAACACAGGGGGACTCCTACAATGAGCAGTTCTTC	CAITQGDSYNEQFF
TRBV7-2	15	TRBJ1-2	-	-	TGTGCCAGCAGCGCAACCGGGACCAAAAAGAGTGGCTACACCTTC	CASSATGTKKSGYTF